Listed here are 9 T cell receptor beta chains from one sample, sequenced in a study of cytomegalovirus exposure and HLA in healthy donors. The PCR made use of 60 Vbeta and 13 Jbeta primers. Sequencing was performed with immunoSEQ multiplex PCR; in TCRdb, only in-frame clones are kept and a portion is missing. The sample yields 150,000 to 200,000 clones, about 88% seen once. Sequences were obtained from PBMCs. Receptors originate from a man aged 18 to 30 in good health and CMV-seropositive.

The chain couples TRBV6-1 to TRBJ1-2; D gene ambiguous. This CDR3 is built from 13 residues. Germline loops: CDR1 MNHNS, CDR2 SASEGT. Trimming took off 5 bases at V and 4 bases at J, with 11 bases between the two ends. The CDR3 DNA reads TGTGCCAGCAGTCCTTGGGCCTTCTATGGCTACACCTTC. The encoded protein is CASSPWAFYGYTF.

The chain has TRBV5-1 and TRBJ1-1; TRBD1 aligns across 8 bases. The CDR3 has 14 residues. Germline loops: CDR1 SGHRS, CDR2 YFSETQ. V dropped 3 bases and J dropped 5; count of bases not matched to a gene: 6. CDR3 sequence reads: CASSSQGVRTEAFF. As DNA, the CDR3 is TGCGCCAGCAGCTCACAGGGGGTGAGAACTGAAGCTTTCTTT. The whole variable domain, remainder taken from reference TRBV5-1 and TRBJ1-1, is KAGVTQTPRYLIKTRGQQVTLSCSPISGHRSVSWYQQTPGQGLQFLFEYFSETQRNKGNFPGRFSGRQFSNSRSEMNVSTLELGDSALYLCASSSQGVRTEAFFGQGTRLTVV.

This chain joins TRBV4-3 and TRBJ1-4; maybe TRBD1 (5 bases). CDR1 is LGHNA, CDR2 YSLEER, per germline. V shed 3 bases and J shed 8 bases, with 16 bases lying between them. This CDR3 region has 15 residues. CDR3 protein: CASSQDGTPREKLFF. The CDR3 coding sequence is TGCGCCAGCAGCCAGGACGGGACTCCTCGGGAAAAACTGTTTTTT.

The J gene is TRBJ2-1, the V gene TRBV6-5; the D gene is possibly TRBD2 (5 bases). V was trimmed by 0 bases and J by 10 bases, leaving 10 bases between them. Germline V CDR1 and CDR2: MNHEY, SVGAGI. The CDR3 runs to 13 residues. The CDR3 loop is CASSYSRLAEQFF. CDR3 coding DNA: TGTGCCAGCAGTTACTCGAGGCTAGCAGAGCAGTTCTTC.

The gene calls are TRBV27 and TRBJ2-6; D not resolved. Germline loops: CDR1 MNHEY, CDR2 SMNVEV (reference sequence). V gave up 3 bases and J gave up 3 bases, with 9 bases separating them. This CDR3 has 15 amino acids. Here the CDR3 DNA reads TGTGCCAGCAGTTTCTTCGGCGGTGGGGCCAACGTCCTGACTTTC. It is translated as CASSFFGGGANVLTF.

V gene TRBV6-6 combines with J gene TRBJ1-2, with TRBD1 matching over 7 bases. Germline CDR1 and CDR2: MNHNY and SVGAGI (reference sequence). The CDR3 loop spans 14 amino acids. Trimming took 1 base from V and 8 from J; bases not matched to a gene: 7. This CDR3 is CASSYLSTGEGYTF. The CDR3 DNA sequence: TGTGCCAGCAGTTACTTATCCACAGGGGAAGGCTACACCTTC.

This clone was recorded once. V and J are TRBV5-6 and TRBJ2-3, with TRBD2 matching 12 bases. The V and J ends lost 0 bases and 4 bases, in that order; junction bases with no gene match: 9. Germline CDR1 is SGHDT and CDR2 is YYEEEE. The CDR3 contains 18 residues. The CDR3 loop is CASSLGASSGGESDTQYF. The CDR3 DNA sequence: TGTGCCAGCAGCTTGGGGGCGTCTAGCGGGGGGGAATCAGATACGCAGTATTTT. The full variable domain, with the rest looked up from reference TRBV5-6 and TRBJ2-3, is DAGVTQSPTHLIKTRGQQVTLRCSPKSGHDTVSWYQQALGQGPQFIFQYYEEEERQRGNFPDRFSGHQFPNYSSELNVNALLLGDSALYLCASSLGASSGGESDTQYFGPGTRLTVL.

The chain has TRBV5-1 and TRBJ1-6; possible D gene TRBD1, 5 bases. The germline V gene has CDR1 SGHRS and CDR2 YFSETQ. This CDR3 is 18 amino acids long. V was cut by 4 bases and J by 0 bases, with 17 bases left in between. The CDR3 DNA reads as TGCGCCAGCAGCGGCGGAGTCGGGGGTAGCTCCTATAATTCACCCCTCCACTTT. Residues: CASSGGVGGSSYNSPLHF.

The chain carries TRBV5-1 and TRBJ1-4; D is ambiguous. From germline, CDR1 is SGHRS and CDR2 YFSETQ. Trimming stripped 4 bases from V and 5 bases from J, with 18 bases between. The CDR3 loop spans 16 amino acids. The CDR3 here is CASSPRAGGPNEKLFF. The CDR3 DNA reads TGCGCCAGCAGCCCGAGGGCGGGAGGCCCGAATGAAAAACTGTTTTTT. Drawing the rest from reference TRBV5-1 and TRBJ1-4, the complete variable domain is KAGVTQTPRYLIKTRGQQVTLSCSPISGHRSVSWYQQTPGQGLQFLFEYFSETQRNKGNFPGRFSGRQFSNSRSEMNVSTLELGDSALYLCASSPRAGGPNEKLFFGSGTQLSVL.